This TCR beta chain was documented in a study of lymphopenia after photon versus proton radiotherapy. This table comes from immunoSEQ multiplex PCR, and its TCRdb copy is limited to in-frame clones, with some not included. This sample has under 80,000 clones, with 75% to 90% found just once. The CDR3 is 14 amino acids. Trimming left V 4 bases short and J 7 bases short, with 13 bases between. The germline V gene encodes CDR1 LNHDA and CDR2 SQIVND (reference sequence). Here the sequenced sample was peripheral blood, taken from a patient treated with photon-based radiotherapy. This TCR was recovered from a man aged 40-55 years with gastric cancer. V gene TRBV19 combines with J gene TRBJ1-4; a possible D gene is TRBD1 (5 bases). The CDR3 here is CASSTRGQVEKLFF. The CDR3 DNA is TGTGCCAGTAGTACCCGAGGACAAGTTGAAAAACTGTTTTTT.